The next 20 T cell receptor beta chains were all read from a single sample in a study of control samples from healthy donors and cancer patients. Clones were read by immunoSEQ multiplex PCR, and TCRdb kept only the in-frame ones, dropping some. The data contain about 79,000 clones, 90% to 95% of them singletons. Material: PBMCs. These TCRs come from a woman in her thirties or forties with lung cancer.

The genes are TRBV2 and TRBJ2-7, with TRBD1 identical over 8 bases. Looked up from germline, CDR1 is SNHLY and CDR2 is FYNNEI. The CDR3 length is 12 residues. V lost 10 bases, J lost 3 bases, and 5 bases stayed unmatched. The CDR3 DNA follows: TGTGCCATACAGGACAGGGTCTACGAGCAGTACTTC. Protein product: CAIQDRVYEQYF.

The J gene is TRBJ1-2, the V gene TRBV30; a possible D gene is TRBD1 (5 bases). The CDR3 spans 13 residues. V lost 5 bases and J lost 5, with 15 bases in between. From germline, CDR1 is GTSNPN and CDR2 SVGIG (reference sequence). CDR3 sequence: CAWDSRGHYGYTF. The CDR3 DNA sequence: TGTGCCTGGGACTCAAGGGGCCATTATGGCTACACCTTC. Supplemented by reference TRBV30 and TRBJ1-2, the full variable domain reads SQTIHQWPATLVQPVGSPLSLECTVEGTSNPNLYWYRQAAGRGLQLLFYSVGIGQISSEVPQNLSASRPQDRQFILSSKKLLLSDSGFYLCAWDSRGHYGYTFGSGTRLTVV.

The chain is built from TRBV12-3 or TRBV12-4 and TRBJ2-3; 7 bases match TRBD2. The CDR3 spans 13 residues. J was trimmed by 7 bases and V by 0 bases; bases with no gene match: 1. The CDR3 is CASSLAGGNTQYF. DNA for the CDR3: TGTGCCAGCAGTTTAGCGGGGGGGAATACGCAGTATTTT.

This chain uses TRBV3-1 (or the pseudogene TRBV3-2) with TRBJ1-4; TRBD1 is a possible D gene (6 bases). V lost 4 bases to trimming and J lost 8 bases, with 14 bases between them. The CDR3 totals 14 residues. Germline V gene data show CDR1 as LGHDT and CDR2 as YNNKEL (reference sequence). This CDR3 is CASSRQAGGEKLFF. As DNA, the CDR3 is TGTGCCAGCAGCCGACAGGCTGGGGGGGAAAAACTGTTTTTT.

This chain joins TRBV15 and TRBJ2-1; 9 bases line up with TRBD1. The V segment lost 3 bases and the J segment 4 bases; nucleotides outside the gene matches: 1. From germline, CDR1 is LNHNV and CDR2 YYDKDF (reference sequence). This CDR3 spans 14 amino acids. The CDR3 protein is CATSRDRGYNEQFF. In DNA, the CDR3 is TGTGCCACCAGCAGGGACAGGGGTTACAATGAGCAGTTCTTC.

The gene calls are TRBV7-9 and TRBJ2-5, with a weak D call TRBD1 (5 bases). The germline CDR1 and CDR2 sequences are SEHNR and FQNEAQ (reference sequence). V lost 6 bases and J lost 2, with 7 bases in between. The CDR3 is made up of 12 amino acids. CDR3 residues: CASRGVQETQYF. The CDR3 DNA follows: TGTGCCAGCAGAGGGGTACAAGAGACCCAGTACTTC.

The chain joins TRBV7-2 to TRBJ1-2; D gene unclear. Germline V gives CDR1 SGHTA, CDR2 FQGNSA. V gave up 1 base and J gave up 4 bases, with 7 bases separating them. The CDR3 loop spans 13 amino acids. In DNA, the CDR3 is TGTGCCAGCAGCTTAGATCTGGGCTATGGCTACACCTTC. Protein sequence: CASSLDLGYGYTF.

The gene calls are TRBV5-6 and TRBJ1-5, with D unclear. This CDR3 has 12 residues. With 0 bases removed from V and 4 bases from J, the gap between germline ends came to 2 bases. Per germline, CDR1 SGHDT and CDR2 YYEEEE. CDR3 DNA: TGTGCCAGCAGCTTGGGGAATCAGCCCCAGCATTTT. This codes for CASSLGNQPQHF. Based on the CDR3 plus reference TRBV5-6 and TRBJ1-5, the full variable domain is DAGVTQSPTHLIKTRGQQVTLRCSPKSGHDTVSWYQQALGQGPQFIFQYYEEEERQRGNFPDRFSGHQFPNYSSELNVNALLLGDSALYLCASSLGNQPQHFGDGTRLSIL.

This chain uses TRBV5-4 with TRBJ1-2, with 10 bases identical to TRBD1. The V and J ends lost 2 bases and 8 bases, in that order; junction bases with no gene match: 12. This CDR3 contains 16 residues. From germline, CDR1 is SGHNT and CDR2 YYREEE (reference sequence). DNA for the CDR3: TGTGCCAGCAGCTTAGGGGGACAGGGGCCTTCTAGCGGCTACACCTTC. It is translated as CASSLGGQGPSSGYTF.

This chain links TRBV27 with TRBJ2-1; D not certain. V shed 1 base and J shed 4 bases, with 5 bases lying between them. There are 13 residues in the CDR3. In germline, CDR1 is MNHEY, CDR2 SMNVEV (reference sequence). CDR3 nucleotide sequence: TGTGCCAGCAGTTTATGGGCTTACAATGAGCAGTTCTTC. Its protein is CASSLWAYNEQFF.

CDR3 sequence: CASTPLGAGERTDTQYF. Here the CDR3 DNA reads TGTGCCAGCACCCCACTAGGGGCGGGGGAACGCACAGATACGCAGTATTTT. V and J are TRBV5-6 and TRBJ2-3; 7 bases fit TRBD2. The V and J ends lost 6 bases and 1 base, in that order; junction bases with no gene match: 14. Germline V gene lookup returns CDR1 SGHDT and CDR2 YYEEEE. CDR3 length equals 17 residues. Looking up the rest from reference TRBV5-6 and TRBJ2-3 gives the full variable domain: DAGVTQSPTHLIKTRGQQVTLRCSPKSGHDTVSWYQQALGQGPQFIFQYYEEEERQRGNFPDRFSGHQFPNYSSELNVNALLLGDSALYLCASTPLGAGERTDTQYFGPGTRLTVL.

The chain recombines TRBV11-2 with TRBJ2-3; possible D gene TRBD2, 6 bases. Germline-derived CDR1 and CDR2 are SGHAT and FQNNGV. Deletions cut 5 bases from V and 0 bases from J, with 15 bases between. The CDR3 extends over 16 amino acids. This CDR3 is CASSVIPGTSTDTQYF. The CDR3 nucleotides read TGTGCCAGCAGCGTAATCCCCGGGACTAGCACAGATACGCAGTATTTT.

CDR3 bases: TGTGCCAGCAGCTCCGGACGGAGGACATTATCTGGAAACACCATATATTTT. This codes for CASSSGRRTLSGNTIYF. The chain couples TRBV7-9 to TRBJ1-3, with D maybe TRBD1 (5 bases). V was shortened by 4 bases and J by 1 base, with 17 bases between the two germline ends. Germline CDR1 and CDR2: SEHNR and FQNEAQ (reference sequence). The CDR3 sequence is 17 residues long.

The rearrangement links TRBV2 to TRBJ1-3; D may be TRBD1 (6 bases). Germline V gene data show CDR1 as SNHLY and CDR2 as FYNNEI. The CDR3 sequence is 14 residues long. Trimming stripped 5 bases from V and 4 bases from J, with 12 bases between. The DNA for the CDR3 is TGTGCCAGCAGTATCACAGGGTTCGGAAACACCATATATTTT. Protein: CASSITGFGNTIYF.

The rearrangement links TRBV7-9 to TRBJ1-5; D is perhaps TRBD1 (6 bases). Trimming stripped 3 bases from V and 1 base from J, with 10 bases between. The CDR3 sequence is 15 residues long. In germline, CDR1 is SEHNR, CDR2 FQNEAQ (reference sequence). CDR3 sequence reads: CASSFNTGSNQPQHF. Written as DNA, the CDR3 is TGTGCCAGCAGCTTCAACACAGGGAGCAATCAGCCCCAGCATTTT.

The chain links TRBV21-1 to TRBJ2-7; the table's D call of TRBD2 was not tested on the DNA. TRBV21-1 corresponds to a pseudogene. There are 15 residues in the CDR3. CDR3: CASSKGRFLGYEQYF. CDR3 in DNA: TGTGCCAGCAGCAAAGGGAGGTTTCTAGGCTACGAGCAGTACTTC.

The genes are TRBV19 and TRBJ2-5; D ambiguous. Germline V gene lookup returns CDR1 LNHDA and CDR2 SQIVND (reference sequence). Trimming took off 3 bases at V and 2 bases at J, with 10 bases between the two ends. CDR3 length: 14 amino acids. CDR3 nucleotide sequence: TGTGCCAGTAGTATCCAACACTCTCAAGAGACCCAGTACTTC. Its protein product is CASSIQHSQETQYF.

This clone has only one observation. CDR3 DNA sequence: TGTGCCACCAGTGATCCCGGAAAGGGGCAAGAGACCCAGTACTTC. Its translation is CATSDPGKGQETQYF. This chain uses TRBV24-1 with TRBJ2-5; D perhaps matches TRBD1 (5 bases). The CDR3 totals 15 residues. The germline CDR1 and CDR2 sequences are KGHDR and SFDVKD. Trimming stripped 3 bases from V and 2 bases from J, with 12 bases between.

V usage is TRBV6-1 and J usage is TRBJ2-7, with 8 bases identical to TRBD1. The CDR3 spans 15 residues. Germline V CDR1 and CDR2: MNHNS, SASEGT. J lost 3 bases, V lost 0 bases, and 4 bases had no gene match. CDR3 sequence (DNA): TGTGCCAGCAGTGAAGCGACAGGGGCGAACTACGAGCAGTACTTC. As protein: CASSEATGANYEQYF.

J is TRBJ1-1 and V is TRBV28, with 7 nucleotides matching TRBD1. CDR1 is MDHEN, CDR2 SYDVKM, per germline. V was clipped by 4 bases and J by 8 bases; unmatched bases: 13. There are 15 residues in the CDR3. The CDR3 loop reads CASSSGTVSVGEAFF. The DNA for the CDR3 is TGTGCCAGCAGTTCCGGGACAGTAAGTGTAGGAGAAGCTTTCTTT.